The next 9 T cell receptor beta chains were all read from a single sample in a study of T-cell memory formation after mild COVID-19. TCRdb re-called the 5' RACE reads with MiXCR, one entry per CDR3 protein. The data show 300,000 to 400,000 distinct CDR3 sequences, around 28% seen once. The sample consisted of PBMCs or a T cell subset sorted from them (not recorded which). Receptors were obtained from an adult woman who had mild COVID-19 (a few samples of this study predate the infection). Cell type and time point are not known.

DNA of the CDR3: TGTGCCAGCAGCAATAGCGGGAGTTACGAGCAGTACTTC. It translates to CASSNSGSYEQYF. The V gene is TRBV11-2, the J gene TRBJ2-7, with 9 bases lining up with TRBD2. V trimming: 5 bases; J trimming: 4 bases; junction bases outside the gene matches: 3. This CDR3 comprises 13 residues. CDR1 SGHAT and CDR2 FQNNGV come from the germline V gene.

The J gene is TRBJ2-7, the V gene TRBV9, with D maybe TRBD1 (6 bases). The CDR3 has 13 amino acids. V lost 4 bases, J lost 6 bases, and 14 bases lay in between. From germline, CDR1 is SGDLS and CDR2 YYNGEE. CDR3 amino acids: CASSTTPGAEQYF. In nucleotides, the CDR3 is TGTGCCAGCAGCACTACCCCAGGGGCCGAGCAGTACTTC.

The V gene is TRBV20-1, the J gene TRBJ1-1; D possibly corresponds to TRBD1 (6 bases). The CDR3 is 12 residues long. Germline CDR1 DFQATT, CDR2 SNEGSKA (reference sequence). The V end lost 3 bases, the J end lost 6 bases, and 11 bases lay between the germline ends. The CDR3 DNA follows: TGCAGTGCTAGGGTCACAGGGTCTGAAGCTTTCTTT. It is translated as CSARVTGSEAFF.

The sample holds a few counts of this clonotype. The chain recombines TRBV5-1 with TRBJ1-5, with D maybe TRBD1 (5 bases). With 1 base removed from V and 0 bases from J, the gap between germline ends came to 8 bases. The CDR3 is 15 residues long. Germline V gene data show CDR1 as SGHRS and CDR2 as YFSETQ. CDR3 coding DNA: TGCGCCAGCAGCTTGTTAGGGGATAGCAATCAGCCCCAGCATTTT. Translating gives CASSLLGDSNQPQHF.

This clonotype was detected only a few times. The chain uses TRBV4-2 and TRBJ1-2; no clear D gene. The CDR3 has 17 residues. The V and J ends lost 0 bases and 6 bases respectively, with 20 bases between them. The germline V gene encodes CDR1 LGHNA and CDR2 YNFKEQ. The CDR3 loop reads CASSQDMPSGRRDGYTF. For the CDR3, the DNA is TGTGCCAGCAGCCAAGATATGCCGTCGGGCAGGCGGGATGGCTACACCTTC.

This clonotype has just a few counts. The V call is TRBV6-6, the J call TRBJ2-7, with TRBD1 identical over 7 bases. The CDR3 consists of 13 residues. CDR1 is MNHNY, CDR2 SVGAGI, per germline (reference sequence). The V and J ends lost 8 bases and 7 bases, in that order; junction bases with no gene match: 11. The CDR3 DNA reads as TGTGCCAGCCGTGCCCCGGGACAGTTAGAGCAGTACTTC. Amino acids: CASRAPGQLEQYF.

This chain connects TRBV3-1 to TRBJ2-4; TRBD2 matches 10 bases. The CDR3 runs to 16 residues. The ends lost 2 bases at V and 9 bases at J; junction bases unmatched: 10. Germline V gene lookup returns CDR1 LGHDT and CDR2 YNNKEL (reference sequence). CDR3 protein: CASSQHSLAGASIQYF. The CDR3 bases are TGTGCCAGCAGCCAACACTCCCTAGCGGGAGCTAGCATTCAGTACTTC.

The genes are TRBV29-1 and TRBJ2-5; D might be TRBD2 (6 bases). The CDR3 is 15 residues long. The germline CDR1 and CDR2 sequences are SQVTM and ANQGSEA. Trimming removed 2 bases from V and 2 bases from J, with 15 bases in between. The CDR3 is CSVERLGRGQETQYF. CDR3 in DNA: TGCAGCGTTGAACGCCTAGGCCGGGGGCAAGAGACCCAGTACTTC.

This clonotype was detected only a few times. The J gene is TRBJ2-2, the V gene TRBV3-1, with a tentative D call TRBD2 (5 bases). This CDR3 is 17 amino acids long. The germline CDR1 and CDR2 sequences are LGHDT and YNNKEL (reference sequence). V lost 3 bases and J lost 0, with 14 bases in between. For the CDR3, the DNA is TGTGCCAGCAGCCAGGACCGTGGACTCACGAACACCGGGGAGCTGTTTTTT. Residues: CASSQDRGLTNTGELFF. Based on the CDR3 plus reference TRBV3-1 and TRBJ2-2, the full variable domain is DTAVSQTPKYLVTQMGNDKSIKCEQNLGHDTMYWYKQDSKKFLKIMFSYNNKELIINETVPNRFSPKSPDKAHLNLHINSLELGDSAVYFCASSQDRGLTNTGELFFGEGSRLTVL.